This paragraph reports one T cell receptor beta chain. The target antigen is unknown. This entry comes from a study of T-cell memory formation after mild COVID-19. Study outcomes and limitations: Clones from the second wave (peaking day 37) had unconfirmed SARS-CoV-2 specificity. Some clones that responded were present in memory (sampled pre-infection), which suggests cross-reactive memory joined.

TCR alpha and TCR beta cDNA libraries with sample barcodes and UMIs came from 5'RACE using constant-segment primers. TCRdb analysed the 5' RACE reads with MiXCR anew, one entry per CDR3 protein. Among roughly 370,000 distinct CDR3 sequences listed, approximately 15% were seen once. The CDR3 extends over 15 amino acids. Trimming left V 6 bases short and J 2 bases short, with 16 bases between. Germline V gene data show CDR1 as SSHAT and CDR2 as FNYEAQ (reference sequence). Sequenced: PBMCs or a T cell subset sorted from them (not recorded which). The genes are TRBV7-7 and TRBJ2-5; a weak D match, TRBD1 (5 bases). This TCR was sampled from a man between 18 and 29 years old who had mild COVID-19 (a few samples of this study predate the infection). Cell type and time point are not known. CDR3 in amino acids: CASSRLPRGQETQYF. In DNA form, the CDR3 reads TGTGCCAGCAGTCGTCTCCCAAGGGGTCAAGAGACCCAGTACTTC.